This is a list of T cell receptor beta chains from one sample in a study of blood T cell repertoires in COVID-19. Generated by immunoSEQ multiplex PCR, the TCRdb table keeps only in-frame clones and is missing some. The sample shows 250,000 to 350,000 clones, approximately 90% of them seen only once. Sequencing was carried out using peripheral blood. The origin of the receptors is a woman in her forties or fifties who had recovered from COVID-19. Both conserved end residues are part of each CDR3. The order of the fields is J gene, D gene, clone size, V gene, CDR3 DNA, CDR3 protein. The D gene is left open where the match is weak. A row's size may be missing; if present it is once, few, many or a size class.

j_gene: TRBJ2-3
d_gene: TRBD2
abundance: NA
v_gene: TRBV30
CDR3nt: TGTGCCTGGAGTGGCTTCCGTCCTAGCGGGAGTACAGATACGCAGTATTTT
CDR3aa: CAWSGFRPSGSTDTQYF

j_gene: TRBJ2-2
d_gene: TRBD1
abundance: few
v_gene: TRBV4-3
CDR3nt: TGCGCCAGCAGTGAACGTACCGGGACAGGGGCCGCCGAGCTGTTTTTT
CDR3aa: CASSERTGTGAAELFF

j_gene: TRBJ2-7
d_gene: NA
abundance: NA
v_gene: TRBV11-2
CDR3nt: TGTGCCAGCAGTTTAGACCGGGGGGCTGTACGGTCGCAGTACTTC
CDR3aa: CASSLDRGAVRSQYF

j_gene: TRBJ2-2
d_gene: TRBD1
abundance: once
v_gene: TRBV9
CDR3nt: TGTGCCAGCAGCGTCGAACCGGGACAGAGTACCGGGGAGCTGTTTTTT
CDR3aa: CASSVEPGQSTGELFF

j_gene: TRBJ1-3
d_gene: NA
abundance: NA
v_gene: TRBV7-6
CDR3nt: TGTGCCAGCAGCCCGATGGGGCAGGCAGGAAACACCATATATTTT
CDR3aa: CASSPMGQAGNTIYF

j_gene: TRBJ1-4
d_gene: NA
abundance: NA
v_gene: TRBV5-3
CDR3nt: TGTGCCACCAAGCGGGGATGTGGTGAAAAACTGTTTTTT
CDR3aa: CATKRGCGEKLFF

j_gene: TRBJ1-2
d_gene: TRBD1
abundance: NA
v_gene: TRBV5-6
CDR3nt: TGTGCCAGCAGCACCATAGGTCCAACAGGGGATGGCTACACCTTC
CDR3aa: CASSTIGPTGDGYTF

j_gene: TRBJ1-6
d_gene: TRBD1
abundance: NA
v_gene: TRBV28
CDR3nt: TGTGCCAGCAGTTTACCCACAGGGGGGAATTCACCCCTCCACTTT
CDR3aa: CASSLPTGGNSPLHF

j_gene: TRBJ2-7
d_gene: TRBD2
abundance: NA
v_gene: TRBV5-1
CDR3nt: TGCGCCAGCAGCCCCCGTCCGGGACTAGCGGGAACCTACGAGCAGTACTTC
CDR3aa: CASSPRPGLAGTYEQYF

j_gene: TRBJ2-7
d_gene: TRBD2
abundance: NA
v_gene: TRBV6-6
CDR3nt: TGTGCCAGCAATAGACTAGCGGGGGGAATGGTATCCGAGCAGTACTTC
CDR3aa: CASNRLAGGMVSEQYF

j_gene: TRBJ2-3
d_gene: NA
abundance: NA
v_gene: TRBV2
CDR3nt: TGTGCCAGCAGTGAAGCGATGGGACATATCGCCACAGATACGCAGTATTTT
CDR3aa: CASSEAMGHIATDTQYF

j_gene: TRBJ1-5
d_gene: NA
abundance: NA
v_gene: TRBV6-1
CDR3nt: TGTGCCAGCAGTGGAGCCTCCGGGGGGAGCAATCAGCCCCAGCATTTT
CDR3aa: CASSGASGGSNQPQHF

j_gene: TRBJ1-1
d_gene: NA
abundance: NA
v_gene: TRBV2
CDR3nt: TGTGCCAGCAGGGCAGCCGGTAGGGGATTCACTGAAGCTTTCTTT
CDR3aa: CASRAAGRGFTEAFF

j_gene: TRBJ1-1
d_gene: TRBD1
abundance: NA
v_gene: TRBV5-1
CDR3nt: TGCGCCAGCAGCGCACAACAGGGGGAGACTGAAGCTTTCTTT
CDR3aa: CASSAQQGETEAFF

j_gene: TRBJ1-3
d_gene: NA
abundance: NA
v_gene: TRBV18
CDR3nt: TGTGCCAGCTCACCAAGCACGACTGGAAACACCATATATTTT
CDR3aa: CASSPSTTGNTIYF

j_gene: TRBJ2-3
d_gene: NA
abundance: NA
v_gene: TRBV5-1
CDR3nt: TGCGCCAGCAGCTTGGTAATGCGTACAGATACGCAGTATTTT
CDR3aa: CASSLVMRTDTQYF

j_gene: TRBJ1-4
d_gene: NA
abundance: NA
v_gene: TRBV19
CDR3nt: TGTGCCAGTAGTATTTGGCGGTTTAATGAAAAACTGTTTTTT
CDR3aa: CASSIWRFNEKLFF

j_gene: TRBJ2-7
d_gene: NA
abundance: NA
v_gene: TRBV27
CDR3nt: TGTGCCAGCAGTTTATCCGGCTACGAGCAGTACTTC
CDR3aa: CASSLSGYEQYF

j_gene: TRBJ1-2
d_gene: TRBD1
abundance: NA
v_gene: TRBV18
CDR3nt: TGTGCCAGCTCAGATTTGAGAGGGGGCGCCTACTATGGCTACACCTTC
CDR3aa: CASSDLRGGAYYGYTF

j_gene: TRBJ2-4
d_gene: NA
abundance: once
v_gene: TRBV7-9
CDR3nt: TGTGCCAGCAGCTTTGCGGGACAGCTAGCCAAAAACATTCAGTACTTC
CDR3aa: CASSFAGQLAKNIQYF

j_gene: TRBJ2-3
d_gene: NA
abundance: NA
v_gene: TRBV4-3
CDR3nt: TGCGCCAGCAGCCAAGATCTATCGCGGGGAGCCTCCCAGGCAGATACGCAGTATTTT
CDR3aa: CASSQDLSRGASQADTQYF

j_gene: TRBJ2-5
d_gene: TRBD2
abundance: NA
v_gene: TRBV18
CDR3nt: TGTGCCAGCTCACGCGGGGGAGAAGAGACCCAGTACTTC
CDR3aa: CASSRGGEETQYF